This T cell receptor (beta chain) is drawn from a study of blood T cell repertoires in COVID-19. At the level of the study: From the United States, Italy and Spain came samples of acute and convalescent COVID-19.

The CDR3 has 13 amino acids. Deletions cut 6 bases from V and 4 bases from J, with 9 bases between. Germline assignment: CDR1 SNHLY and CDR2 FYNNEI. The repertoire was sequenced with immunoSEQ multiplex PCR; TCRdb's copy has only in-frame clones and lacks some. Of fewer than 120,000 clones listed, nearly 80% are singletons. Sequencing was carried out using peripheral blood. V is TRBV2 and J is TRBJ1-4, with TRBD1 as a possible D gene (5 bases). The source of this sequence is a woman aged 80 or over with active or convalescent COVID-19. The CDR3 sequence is CASRGDFNEKLFF. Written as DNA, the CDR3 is TGTGCCAGCAGGGGGGACTTTAATGAAAAACTGTTTTTT.